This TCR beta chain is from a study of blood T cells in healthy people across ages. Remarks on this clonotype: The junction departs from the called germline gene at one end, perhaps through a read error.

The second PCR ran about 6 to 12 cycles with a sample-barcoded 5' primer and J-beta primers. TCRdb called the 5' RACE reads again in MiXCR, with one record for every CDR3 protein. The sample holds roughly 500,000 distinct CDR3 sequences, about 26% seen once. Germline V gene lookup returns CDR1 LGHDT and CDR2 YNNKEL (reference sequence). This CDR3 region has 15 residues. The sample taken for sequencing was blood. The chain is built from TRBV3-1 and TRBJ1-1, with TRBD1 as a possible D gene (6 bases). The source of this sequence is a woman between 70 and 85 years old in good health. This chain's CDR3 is CASSQGANMKTEAFF. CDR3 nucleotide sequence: TGTGCCAGCAGCCAGGGGGCGAATATGAAAACTGAAGCTTTCTTT.